The present TCR beta chain was sequenced within a study of blood T cell repertoires in COVID-19. In the study overall: Acute and convalescent COVID-19 samples came from the United States, Italy and Spain. Sources were T cells, B-cell-depleted T cells, or PBMCs; the material itself was cDNA or gDNA.

This clone was seen just once. The V gene's germline CDR1 is GTSNPN and CDR2 SVGIG (reference sequence). V dropped 5 bases and J dropped 7 bases, with 12 bases sitting between them. The CDR3 totals 11 residues. The authors' processing: Nucleated cell counts were estimated from reference gene primer amplification. Some clones are missing from TCRdb's copy, which holds only in-frame ones; the method was immunoSEQ multiplex PCR. That table supplies the V and J calls and clone size; D and trimming were determined from the DNA. The sample lists some 250,000 clones, roughly 86% occurring once. The sequence was collected from a woman aged 25 to 39 who had recovered from COVID-19. The chain carries TRBV30 and TRBJ2-7; tentative D call: TRBD2 (6 bases). What was sequenced was peripheral blood. CDR3 nucleotide sequence: TGTGCCTGGTCCCAACGGGGGGAGCAGTACTTC. Amino acids: CAWSQRGEQYF.